These 5 T cell receptor beta chains came from one sample sequenced in a study of blood T cell repertoires in COVID-19. TCRdb keeps only in-frame clones here, not all; method: immunoSEQ multiplex PCR. The data show tens of thousands of clones, roughly 90% seen once. The sequenced material came from peripheral blood. Receptors were obtained from a human donor with active COVID-19. The donor label of this sample is uncertain.

CDR3 nucleotide sequence: TGTGCCAGCAGCACAGGGACTAGCGGGGGGGCCAGGCGAGAGACCCAGTACTTC. Amino acids: CASSTGTSGGARRETQYF. This chain joins TRBV7-2 and TRBJ2-5; 16 nucleotides line up with TRBD2. Unmatched junction bases numbered 10, after V lost 5 bases and J lost 4 bases. Germline CDR1 and CDR2: SGHTA and FQGNSA. The CDR3 is 18 amino acids. The full variable domain, rest sourced from reference TRBV7-2 and TRBJ2-5, is GAGVSQSPSNKVTEKGKDVELRCDPISGHTALYWYRQSLGQGLEFLIYFQGNSAPDKSGLPSDRFSAERTGGSVSTLTIQRTQQEDSAVYLCASSTGTSGGARRETQYFGPGTRLLVL.

The genes are TRBV7-9 and TRBJ1-6; TRBD1 is a possible D gene (6 bases). The CDR3 runs 14 residues. Germline lookup yields CDR1 SEHNR and CDR2 FQNEAQ (reference sequence). V lost 2 bases to trimming and J lost 6 bases, with 8 bases between them. This CDR3 is CASSLLGGNSPLHF. The CDR3 bases are TGTGCCAGCAGCTTACTAGGGGGTAATTCACCCCTCCACTTT. Looking up the rest from reference TRBV7-9 and TRBJ1-6 gives the full variable domain: DTGVSQNPRHKITKRGQNVTFRCDPISEHNRLYWYRQTLGQGPEFLTYFQNEAQLEKSRLLSDRFSAERPKGSFSTLEIQRTEQGDSAMYLCASSLLGGNSPLHFGNGTRLTVT.

The chain combines TRBV6-5 with TRBJ1-1; 7 nucleotides line up with TRBD1. The ends lost 7 bases at V and 2 bases at J; junction bases unmatched: 7. The CDR3 contains 14 residues. Germline CDR1 reads MNHEY; CDR2 reads SVGAGI. The CDR3 spells CASKGTVRNTEAFF. DNA of the CDR3: TGTGCCAGCAAAGGGACAGTTAGAAACACTGAAGCTTTCTTT.

This clone was seen more than once but under ten times. This sequence joins TRBV11-2 and TRBJ1-2; D ambiguous. The germline V gene encodes CDR1 SGHAT and CDR2 FQNNGV. Trimming stripped 5 bases from V and 4 bases from J, with 14 bases between. This CDR3 has 14 residues. CDR3 region: CASSVPMAVYGYTF. CDR3 bases: TGTGCCAGCAGCGTGCCTATGGCGGTCTATGGCTACACCTTC.

The V call is TRBV12-3 or TRBV12-4, the J call TRBJ1-2, with D possibly matching TRBD1 (6 bases). This CDR3 region has 13 residues. Trimming removed 10 bases from V and 5 bases from J, with 17 bases in between. The CDR3 coding sequence is TGTGCCACTAGATCGGACAGTGTGTATGGCTACACCTTC. It yields the protein CATRSDSVYGYTF.